These 24 T cell receptor beta chains came from one sample sequenced in a study of CD8+ T cells in alopecia areata. The authors extracted RNA and reverse transcribed it into cDNA as the sequencing template. Clones were sequenced by immunoSEQ multiplex PCR, and TCRdb holds only the in-frame ones, with some missing. The sample includes approximately 58,000 clones, 44% of them seen just once. Sequencing used NKG2D-low CD8+ T cells sorted from blood. The source of these receptors is a human donor with alopecia areata.

This clone has a single count. The gene calls are TRBV27 and TRBJ1-1; no firm D call. The CDR3 sequence is 15 residues long. Trimming took 2 bases from V and 4 from J, leaving 14 bases between them. CDR1 and CDR2 from the germline V gene are MNHEY and SMNVEV (reference sequence). The CDR3 DNA reads TGTGCCAGCAGTTTAACACCTCCCCGGGTCACTGAAGCTTTCTTT. Residues: CASSLTPPRVTEAFF.

This chain joins TRBV5-1 and TRBJ2-1, with 8 bases lining up with TRBD2. CDR1 and CDR2 from the germline V gene are SGHRS and YFSETQ. The trim removed 1 base at V and 10 bases at J, leaving 13 bases unmatched. This CDR3 comprises 16 residues. CDR3 amino acids: CASSLLMAGGSREQFF. The CDR3 nucleotides are TGCGCCAGCAGCTTGTTAATGGCGGGAGGTAGCAGGGAGCAGTTCTTC. Variable domain in full (rest from reference TRBV5-1 and TRBJ2-1): KAGVTQTPRYLIKTRGQQVTLSCSPISGHRSVSWYQQTPGQGLQFLFEYFSETQRNKGNFPGRFSGRQFSNSRSEMNVSTLELGDSALYLCASSLLMAGGSREQFFGPGTRLTVL.

The V and J genes are TRBV4-2 and TRBJ2-1; TRBD2 matches 13 bases. Germline values: CDR1 LGHNA, CDR2 YNFKEQ. The CDR3 runs to 17 residues. V lost 3 bases and J lost 6; bases outside the gene matches: 8. The CDR3 region has the DNA TGTGCCAGCAGCCATCTACTAGCGGGGGGGCGGAGCAATGAGCAGTTCTTC. It encodes CASSHLLAGGRSNEQFF.

The CDR3 DNA reads TGTGCCAGCAGCTTAGCGAGGGGGCGAGAGCAGTTCTTC. Residues: CASSLARGREQFF. The V and J genes are TRBV7-2 and TRBJ2-1, with 7 bases that match TRBD1. Germline CDR1 and CDR2: SGHTA and FQGNSA. The CDR3 covers 13 residues. V was clipped by 0 bases and J by 10 bases; unmatched bases: 3.

This clone was counted only a few times. The chain joins TRBV7-9 to TRBJ2-1; weak D call: TRBD1 (6 bases). This CDR3 has 14 amino acids. V was trimmed by 3 bases and J by 6 bases, leaving 12 bases between them. The germline CDR1 and CDR2 sequences are SEHNR and FQNEAQ (reference sequence). Written as DNA, the CDR3 is TGTGCCAGCAGCTTGTTACAGGGTCCCAATGAGCAGTTCTTC. This translates into CASSLLQGPNEQFF. Full variable domain (missing parts from reference TRBV7-9 and TRBJ2-1): DTGVSQNPRHKITKRGQNVTFRCDPISEHNRLYWYRQTLGQGPEFLTYFQNEAQLEKSRLLSDRFSAERPKGSFSTLEIQRTEQGDSAMYLCASSLLQGPNEQFFGPGTRLTVL.

This clone was observed a few times. V and J are TRBV11-2 and TRBJ2-5; D is perhaps TRBD1 or TRBD2 (5 bases each). The CDR3 covers 15 residues. Germline CDR1 and CDR2: SGHAT and FQNNGV. V gave up 5 bases and J gave up 2 bases, with 15 bases separating them. CDR3 residues: CASSQSWDGQETQYF. The CDR3 bases are TGTGCCAGCAGCCAAAGTTGGGACGGACAAGAGACCCAGTACTTC.

Only a few counts were recorded for this clone. The chain couples TRBV29-1 to TRBJ2-2, with D perhaps TRBD1 (6 bases). CDR1 is SQVTM and CDR2 is ANQGSEA in the germline V gene. The CDR3 runs to 16 residues. V lost 5 bases to trimming and J lost 4 bases, with 20 bases between them. As DNA, the CDR3 is TGCAGCGTTCAACCCTCGCAGGGGTTGGCCACCGGGGAGCTGTTTTTT. Translation: CSVQPSQGLATGELFF.

The chain carries TRBV2 and TRBJ2-7; the D is unclear. Trimming cost V 3 bases and J 6 bases, with 9 bases left between them. Germline V lookup: CDR1 SNHLY, CDR2 FYNNEI. The CDR3 totals 12 residues. The CDR3 region has the DNA TGTGCCAGCAGTGATTCCCGGGTCGAGCAGTACTTC. The encoded protein is CASSDSRVEQYF.

The sample holds a few counts of this clone. The chain has TRBV27 and TRBJ2-1; the D gene is possibly TRBD1 (6 bases). This CDR3 comprises 14 residues. Trimming pared 4 bases from V and 6 bases from J, leaving 13 bases between. Germline values: CDR1 MNHEY, CDR2 SMNVEV (reference sequence). The CDR3 loop is CASSSPRGGNEQFF. The CDR3 region has the DNA TGTGCCAGCAGTTCCCCAAGAGGGGGCAATGAGCAGTTCTTC.

The J gene is TRBJ1-1, the V gene TRBV7-8; the D gene is possibly TRBD1 (5 bases). The CDR3 contains 16 residues. From germline, CDR1 is SGHVS and CDR2 FQNEAQ. The germline V and J ends were trimmed by 5 bases and 1 base, with 17 bases remaining between them. CDR3 bases: TGTGCCAGCAGCCCACGACCCGACAGTAAGAACACTGAAGCTTTCTTT. This gives the protein CASSPRPDSKNTEAFF. Complete variable domain (other parts from reference TRBV7-8 and TRBJ1-1): GAGVSQSPRYKVAKRGQDVALRCDPISGHVSLFWYQQALGQGPEFLTYFQNEAQLDKSGLPSDRFFAERPEGSVSTLKIQRTQQEDSAVYLCASSPRPDSKNTEAFFGQGTRLTVV.

This clone has just a few counts. The chain carries TRBV7-9 and TRBJ2-3; 8 bases are shared with TRBD2. The CDR3 is 15 amino acids. Trimming at V came to 6 bases and at J to 2 bases, leaving 7 bases not matched to a gene. Per the germline V gene, CDR1 is SEHNR and CDR2 is FQNEAQ (reference sequence). CDR3 in amino acids: CASRELAAYTDTQYF. The CDR3 bases are TGTGCCAGCAGGGAACTAGCGGCGTACACAGATACGCAGTATTTT.

The CDR3 DNA is TGTGCCAGCAGCGAGATACGCACAGATACGCAGTATTTT. This gives the protein CASSEIRTDTQYF. This chain connects TRBV5-6 to TRBJ2-3; no definite D call. Germline loops: CDR1 SGHDT, CDR2 YYEEEE. The CDR3 runs to 13 residues. Between the trimmed V and J ends, which lost 4 bases and 1 base, there was a span of 7 bases.

This clone was seen many times. This chain links TRBV11-2 with TRBJ2-3; maybe TRBD1 (6 bases). Between the trimmed V and J ends, which lost 2 bases and 1 base, there was a span of 10 bases. The CDR3 length is 15 residues. Per the germline V gene, CDR1 is SGHAT and CDR2 is FQNNGV. The CDR3 DNA sequence: TGTGCCAGCAGCTTAATGGGACACCGCACAGATACGCAGTATTTT. Its protein is CASSLMGHRTDTQYF.

J is TRBJ2-3 and V is TRBV5-1; D unclear. CDR1 is SGHRS, CDR2 YFSETQ, per germline. The CDR3 has 13 residues. V was shortened by 0 bases and J by 4 bases, with 6 bases between the two germline ends. CDR3 bases: TGCGCCAGCAGCTTGGAGATCCCAGATACGCAGTATTTT. This codes for CASSLEIPDTQYF.

This clone was observed a few times. J is TRBJ2-1 and V is TRBV7-2; D gene ambiguous. CDR3 length equals 15 residues. CDR1 and CDR2 from the germline V gene are SGHTA and FQGNSA. V was trimmed by 1 base and J by 1 base, leaving 8 bases between them. The CDR3 protein is CASSLDLTSYNEQFF. CDR3 bases: TGTGCCAGCAGCTTAGATTTGACTTCCTACAATGAGCAGTTCTTC.

The V gene is TRBV15, the J gene TRBJ2-3; 7 bases align to TRBD2. The CDR3 length is 15 residues. Germline V gene sequence: CDR1 LNHNV, CDR2 YYDKDF (reference sequence). Unmatched junction bases numbered 10, after V lost 5 bases and J lost 5 bases. CDR3 DNA: TGTGCCACCAGCTGGGCAGGGCGGGGGTTAGATACGCAGTATTTT. Translation: CATSWAGRGLDTQYF.

The chain recombines TRBV29-1 with TRBJ1-1; D perhaps matches TRBD1 (5 bases). Germline CDR1 reads SQVTM; CDR2 reads ANQGSEA. The CDR3 contains 12 residues. V lost 3 bases, J lost 8 bases, and 13 bases lay in between. The CDR3 spells CSVDHGTREAFF. The CDR3 bases are TGCAGCGTTGATCATGGGACTAGAGAAGCTTTCTTT.

The genes are TRBV23-1 and TRBJ1-5; the D gene is possibly TRBD1 (5 bases). TRBV23-1 is an ORF; its function is uncertain. V lost 0 bases to trimming and J lost 9 bases, with 15 bases between them. The CDR3 runs 15 residues. The chain's CDR3 is CASSQSGGGTMPQHF. CDR3 nucleotide sequence: TGCGCCAGCAGTCAATCTGGGGGTGGGACGATGCCCCAGCATTTT.

This clone was detected only a few times. The chain couples TRBV28 to TRBJ2-5, with D perhaps being TRBD1 or TRBD2 (5 bases each). V was trimmed by 8 bases and J by 4 bases, leaving 11 bases between them. This CDR3 is 12 amino acids long. Germline lookup yields CDR1 MDHEN and CDR2 SYDVKM. The DNA of the CDR3 is TGTGCCAGCGGGACCGGGGCAGAGACCCAGTACTTC. It codes for CASGTGAETQYF.

The count of this clone is one. The V gene is TRBV4-2, the J gene TRBJ2-5; D is unresolved. The germline V gene has CDR1 LGHNA and CDR2 YNFKEQ. The CDR3 has 14 amino acids. V was trimmed by 0 bases and J by 1 base, leaving 6 bases between them. CDR3 protein: CASSQDASQETQYF. As DNA, the CDR3 is TGTGCCAGCAGCCAAGATGCCAGCCAAGAGACCCAGTACTTC.

This clone showed up just a few times. In the same sample, other DNA sequences code for this CDR3. The chain joins TRBV4-2 to TRBJ2-7; D may match TRBD1 or TRBD2 (5 bases each). The CDR3 runs 14 residues. The V gene's germline CDR1 is LGHNA and CDR2 YNFKEQ. V shed 1 base and J shed 0 bases, with 7 bases lying between them. The CDR3: CASSQAGGSYEQYF. The CDR3 coding sequence is TGTGCCAGCAGCCAAGCTGGGGGCTCCTACGAGCAGTACTTC.

Remarks on this clone: Other nucleotide sequences in the sample specify the same CDR3. V and J are TRBV19 and TRBJ2-7; D call uncertain. Trimming removed 3 bases from V and 6 bases from J, with 6 bases in between. CDR1 is LNHDA and CDR2 is SQIVND in the germline V gene (reference sequence). The CDR3 contains 11 residues. This CDR3 is CASSIGSEQYF. DNA for the CDR3: TGTGCCAGTAGTATTGGGTCCGAGCAGTACTTC. The variable domain in full, completed from reference TRBV19 and TRBJ2-7, reads DGGITQSPKYLFRKEGQNVTLSCEQNLNHDAMYWYRQDPGQGLRLIYYSQIVNDFQKGDIAEGYSVSREKKESFPLTVTSAQKNPTAFYLCASSIGSEQYFGPGTRLTVT.

This chain connects TRBV4-3 to TRBJ2-1; 10 bases agree with TRBD2. Germline values: CDR1 LGHNA, CDR2 YSLEER. The trim removed 1 base at V and 3 bases at J, leaving 6 bases unmatched. The CDR3 totals 17 residues. The CDR3: CASSQVITSGDYNEQFF. For the CDR3, the DNA is TGCGCCAGCAGCCAAGTAATAACTAGCGGGGACTACAATGAGCAGTTCTTC.

The table lists this clone with a count of one. The chain carries TRBV5-6 and TRBJ2-6; D is unclear. This CDR3 is built from 15 residues. Germline V CDR1 and CDR2: SGHDT, YYEEEE. Deletions cut 0 bases from V and 2 bases from J, with 6 bases between. CDR3 sequence reads: CASSLGVAGANVLTF. CDR3 sequence (DNA): TGTGCCAGCAGCTTGGGAGTTGCTGGGGCCAACGTCCTGACTTTC.